This TCR beta chain was found in a study of regulatory T cells in long-lasting Graves disease. Time point in this sample: newly diagnosed GD, antithyroid drugs for less than 3 months. Construction of the TCR library relied on RNA isolated from PBMCs. The CDR3 is 15 amino acids. CDR1 LNHNV and CDR2 YYDKDF come from the germline V gene (reference sequence). The ends lost 5 bases at V and 1 base at J; junction bases unmatched: 6. With iRepertoire HTBI primers and Arm-PCR of CDR3 regions, TCR beta libraries were built. MiXCR, run by TCRdb on the multiplex PCR reads, gives a single entry per CDR3 protein. The table has approximately 400,000 distinct CDR3 sequences, about 16% seen once. Study-wide findings and caveats: Among samples with persistent disease, TRBV28, TRBJ1-2 and TRBJ2-5 were favored. Persistent patients shared more public clonotypes (about 2,600) than new patients (about 930).

This clonotype was seen repeatedly, ten times or more. Its specificity is unknown. This sample was also put to use in a study of T cells in Graves' hyperthyroidism and ophthalmopathy. As that report states: From stable hyperthyroidism, ophthalmopathy was separated by a 13 V-J model.

The clonotype originates from a woman aged 30 to 39 with Graves disease. The specimen comprised peripheral blood mononuclear cells (PBMCs), sampled at new diagnosis, from a patient treated with antithyroid drugs. The chain joins TRBV15 to TRBJ2-3, with 7 nucleotides matching TRBD2. The CDR3 reads CATSPKREGTDTQYF. CDR3 DNA sequence: TGTGCCACCAGCCCCAAGCGGGAAGGCACAGATACGCAGTATTTT. Complete variable domain (other parts from reference TRBV15 and TRBJ2-3): DAMVIQNPRYQVTQFGKPVTLSCSQTLNHNVMYWYQQKSSQAPKLLFHYYDKDFNNEADTPDNFQSRRPNTSFCFLDIRSPGLGDTAMYLCATSPKREGTDTQYFGPGTRLTVL.